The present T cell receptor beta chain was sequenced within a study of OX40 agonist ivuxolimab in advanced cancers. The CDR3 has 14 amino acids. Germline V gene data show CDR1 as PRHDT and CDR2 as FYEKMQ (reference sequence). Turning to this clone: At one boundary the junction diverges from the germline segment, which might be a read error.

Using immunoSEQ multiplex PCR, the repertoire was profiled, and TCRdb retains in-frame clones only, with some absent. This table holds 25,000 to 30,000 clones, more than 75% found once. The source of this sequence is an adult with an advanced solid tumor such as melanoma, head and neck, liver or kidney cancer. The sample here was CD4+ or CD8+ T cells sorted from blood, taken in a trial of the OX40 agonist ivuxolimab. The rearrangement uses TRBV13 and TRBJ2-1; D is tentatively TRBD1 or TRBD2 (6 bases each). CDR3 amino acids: CASSLGGPRSEQFF. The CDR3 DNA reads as TGTGCCAGCAGCCTAGGGGGGCCGCGGAGTGAGCAGTTCTTC.